This passage covers 27 T cell receptor beta chains from one sample sequenced in a study of OX40 agonist ivuxolimab in advanced cancers. The assay was immunoSEQ multiplex PCR, and TCRdb's table has in-frame clones only and misses some. Here the sample spans about 64,000 clones, about 88% being singletons. This specimen was CD4+ or CD8+ T cells sorted from blood, taken in a trial of the OX40 agonist ivuxolimab. These receptors all stem from an adult with an advanced solid tumor such as melanoma, head and neck, liver or kidney cancer.

The genes are TRBV29-1 and TRBJ1-4, with 9 bases fitting TRBD1. J gave up 9 bases and V 0 bases, and 8 bases lay outside the gene matches. Per the germline V gene, CDR1 is SQVTM and CDR2 is ANQGSEA. This CDR3 contains 15 residues. CDR3: CSVEDPPGTGKKLFF. The CDR3 DNA reads TGCAGCGTTGAAGATCCCCCCGGGACAGGGAAAAAACTGTTTTTT.

This chain uses TRBV11-2 with TRBJ1-3, with D possibly being TRBD1 (5 bases). V lost 5 bases, J lost 4 bases, and 18 bases lay in between. The CDR3 is made up of 16 amino acids. Looked up from germline, CDR1 is SGHAT and CDR2 is FQNNGV. For the CDR3, the DNA is TGTGCCAGCAGCGTCGGGACCTTAGGGGACGGAAACACCATATATTTT. Residues: CASSVGTLGDGNTIYF. The entire variable domain, with the rest obtained from reference TRBV11-2 and TRBJ1-3, is as follows: EAGVAQSPRYKIIEKRQSVAFWCNPISGHATLYWYQQILGQGPKLLIQFQNNGVVDDSQLPKDRFSAERLKGVDSTLKIQPAKLEDSAVYLCASSVGTLGDGNTIYFGEGSWLTVV.

The V call is TRBV5-4, the J call TRBJ1-4; D is ambiguous. V lost 0 bases, J lost 7 bases, and 7 bases lay in between. Germline CDR1 is SGHNT and CDR2 is YYREEE (reference sequence). The CDR3 length is 13 residues. In DNA, the CDR3 is TGTGCCAGCAGCTTGGTGGGCAGTGAAAAACTGTTTTTT. Residues: CASSLVGSEKLFF.

This chain connects TRBV5-1 to TRBJ1-4; D not certain. The CDR3 extends over 15 amino acids. The germline V and J ends were trimmed by 0 bases and 7 bases, with 13 bases remaining between them. Per germline, CDR1 SGHRS and CDR2 YFSETQ. As DNA, the CDR3 is TGCGCCAGCAGCTTGGATCGGCCTATACTTGAAAAACTGTTTTTT. Its translation is CASSLDRPILEKLFF.

The chain combines TRBV19 with TRBJ2-3; 9 nucleotides match TRBD1. The germline gives CDR1 LNHDA, CDR2 SQIVND (reference sequence). The CDR3 is 16 amino acids. After removal of 3 bases from V and 3 bases from J, the junction contained 7 bases not matched to a gene. Here the CDR3 reads CASSMDRGYTTDTQYF. The CDR3 region has the DNA TGTGCCAGTAGTATGGACAGGGGCTATACTACAGATACGCAGTATTTT.

J is TRBJ2-7 and V is TRBV11-2; no definite D call. Germline V gene sequence: CDR1 SGHAT, CDR2 FQNNGV. The CDR3 length is 11 residues. V lost 5 bases to trimming and J lost 7 bases, with 9 bases between them. The CDR3 region has the DNA TGTGCCAGCAGCATGCTAGAAGAGCAGTACTTC. The encoded protein is CASSMLEEQYF.

The gene calls are TRBV6-5 and TRBJ1-3, with no clear D. This CDR3 is 15 amino acids long. Trimming shortened V by 2 bases and J by 2 bases, and 10 bases separated the two germline ends. The germline CDR1 and CDR2 sequences are MNHEY and SVGAGI. Written as DNA, the CDR3 is TGTGCCAGCAGTTACAGGAGACCTCCTGGAAACACCATATATTTT. It encodes CASSYRRPPGNTIYF.

This clone has more than one count but fewer than ten. The chain joins TRBV30 to TRBJ2-2; unclear D gene. Germline V gene lookup returns CDR1 GTSNPN and CDR2 SVGIG (reference sequence). CDR3 length: 14 residues. Deletions cut 0 bases from V and 4 bases from J, with 9 bases between. The CDR3, as DNA: TGTGCCTGGAGTGTACAAGGATTCACCGGGGAGCTGTTTTTT. Protein: CAWSVQGFTGELFF.

This clone was seen a single time. This chain connects TRBV11-2 to TRBJ2-1, with 8 bases lining up with TRBD1. The CDR3 length is 15 residues. The trim removed 5 bases at V and 8 bases at J, leaving 11 bases unmatched. Germline loops: CDR1 SGHAT, CDR2 FQNNGV. In DNA form, the CDR3 reads TGTGCCAGCAGCGTATTCATTACAGGGGGGTATGAGCAGTTCTTC. Its protein is CASSVFITGGYEQFF.

The chain joins TRBV15 to TRBJ1-1; 12 nucleotides match TRBD1. CDR1 LNHNV and CDR2 YYDKDF come from the germline V gene (reference sequence). The CDR3 extends over 14 amino acids. Unmatched junction bases numbered 5, after V lost 1 base and J lost 11 bases. The CDR3 DNA reads TGTGCCACCAGCAGAGGAGGGACAGGGGGCTCGGCTTTCTTT. It is translated as CATSRGGTGGSAFF.

The V gene is TRBV4-1, the J gene TRBJ2-1; 10 positions match TRBD1. This CDR3 is 17 amino acids long. The germline gives CDR1 MGHRA, CDR2 YSYEKL. J was trimmed by 7 bases and V by 0 bases; bases with no gene match: 9. The CDR3: CASSQDSPGQGKNEQFF. DNA for the CDR3: TGCGCCAGCAGCCAAGATTCACCGGGACAGGGGAAGAATGAGCAGTTCTTC.

This chain links TRBV18 with TRBJ2-3; TRBD1 or TRBD2 may be the D gene (5 bases each). In germline, CDR1 is KGHSH, CDR2 LQKENI. This CDR3 has 13 amino acids. V was shortened by 6 bases and J by 6 bases, with 13 bases between the two germline ends. The CDR3 DNA reads as TGTGCCAGCTCTCCCTCTGGGACGGATACGCAGTATTTT. Its protein is CASSPSGTDTQYF. Together with reference TRBV18 and TRBJ2-3, the CDR3 gives the full variable domain: NAGVMQNPRHLVRRRGQEARLRCSPMKGHSHVYWYRQLPEEGLKFMVYLQKENIIDESGMPKERFSAEFPKEGPSILRIQQVVRGDSAAYFCASSPSGTDTQYFGPGTRLTVL.

This chain links TRBV28 with TRBJ2-4; D is undetermined. There are 15 residues in the CDR3. V gave up 3 bases and J gave up 0 bases, with 9 bases separating them. The V gene's germline CDR1 is MDHEN and CDR2 SYDVKM. The CDR3 DNA reads TGTGCCAGCAGTTTGGTTTTGCCAGCCAAAAACATTCAGTACTTC. Protein sequence: CASSLVLPAKNIQYF.

This clone is medium-sized in the sample. For the CDR3, the DNA is TGTGCCAGCAGCTTAGATCCCCGGGCAGGGGTTGAAGCTTTCTTT. It translates to CASSLDPRAGVEAFF. V and J are TRBV11-2 and TRBJ1-1, with D perhaps TRBD1 (6 bases). The CDR3 extends over 15 amino acids. V was pared by 0 bases and J by 7 bases, with 15 bases between. Germline CDR1 is SGHAT and CDR2 is FQNNGV. Filled out from reference TRBV11-2 and TRBJ1-1, the complete variable domain reads EAGVAQSPRYKIIEKRQSVAFWCNPISGHATLYWYQQILGQGPKLLIQFQNNGVVDDSQLPKDRFSAERLKGVDSTLKIQPAKLEDSAVYLCASSLDPRAGVEAFFGQGTRLTVV.

The V gene is TRBV27, the J gene TRBJ2-7; 12 nucleotides align to TRBD2. Germline V gene data show CDR1 as MNHEY and CDR2 as SMNVEV (reference sequence). The length of the CDR3 is 17 residues. J was trimmed by 5 bases and V by 2 bases; bases with no gene match: 10. CDR3 DNA sequence: TGTGCCAGCAGTTTACGTCAACTAGCGGGAGGCCGGAACGAGCAGTACTTC. It specifies CASSLRQLAGGRNEQYF.

The chain carries TRBV18 and TRBJ2-5; 10 bases fit TRBD2. The germline CDR1 and CDR2 sequences are KGHSH and LQKENI. V dropped 1 base and J dropped 4; count of bases not matched to a gene: 9. The CDR3 is 17 amino acids. Here the CDR3 reads CASSPRAASGSGETQYF. CDR3 nucleotide sequence: TGTGCCAGCTCACCACGGGCGGCTAGCGGGAGTGGAGAGACCCAGTACTTC.

This clone appeared once. The rearrangement joins TRBV5-1 to TRBJ1-2, with 9 positions matching TRBD1. Unmatched junction bases numbered 12, after V lost 2 bases and J lost 1 base. Germline-derived CDR1 and CDR2 are SGHRS and YFSETQ. The length of the CDR3 is 18 residues. CDR3 bases: TGCGCCAGCAGCTTTAAATCTACAGGGGGCGAAGATAACTATGGCTACACCTTC. It is translated as CASSFKSTGGEDNYGYTF.

The rearrangement uses TRBV14 and TRBJ2-1, with TRBD1 identical over 7 bases. The CDR3 contains 13 residues. Germline-derived CDR1 and CDR2 are SGHDN and FVKESK. Losses at the gene ends were 2 bases for V and 10 bases for J; bases not matched to a gene: 5. CDR3 in amino acids: CASSQRGTAEQFF. As DNA, the CDR3 is TGTGCCAGCAGCCAACGTGGGACAGCCGAGCAGTTCTTC.

In DNA form, the CDR3 reads TGTGCCAGCAGGCGACAGGGCTCTGGGGCCAACGTCCTGACTTTC. Encoded protein: CASRRQGSGANVLTF. The chain joins TRBV6-5 to TRBJ2-6; 7 bases map to TRBD1. The CDR3 extends over 15 amino acids. The ends lost 6 bases at V and 0 bases at J; junction bases unmatched: 2. CDR1 is MNHEY, CDR2 SVGAGI, per germline.

In its sample, this clone was seen a few times. This sequence joins TRBV7-9 and TRBJ2-1, with TRBD1 matching over 7 bases. CDR1 and CDR2 (germline): SEHNR, FQNEAQ (reference sequence). This CDR3 contains 15 residues. Trimming at V came to 1 base and at J to 9 bases, leaving 9 bases not matched to a gene. CDR3 nucleotides: TGTGCCAGCAGCTTAGGGACAGGACTCCTCGGTGAGCAGTTCTTC. It yields the protein CASSLGTGLLGEQFF.

V gene TRBV5-1 combines with J gene TRBJ2-1; 10 positions match TRBD2. Trimming took 5 bases from V and 7 from J; bases not matched to a gene: 12. The CDR3 has 16 amino acids. Germline CDR1 SGHRS, CDR2 YFSETQ. CDR3 residues: CASSLGRTSGSNEQFF. DNA of the CDR3: TGCGCCAGCAGTCTTGGACGGACTAGCGGTAGTAATGAGCAGTTCTTC.

The chain carries TRBV18 and TRBJ1-3; D not certain. The CDR3 sequence is 14 residues long. The germline CDR1 and CDR2 sequences are KGHSH and LQKENI. Deletions cut 7 bases from V and 8 bases from J, with 18 bases between. This CDR3 reads CASLQAGVGDTIYF. CDR3 nucleotides: TGTGCCAGCTTGCAGGCCGGGGTTGGTGACACCATATATTTT.

The CDR3 DNA sequence: TGTGCCAGCAGACCGCAGGGAATGGATGGCTACACCTTC. Residues: CASRPQGMDGYTF. The chain employs TRBV28 and TRBJ1-2, with D possibly being TRBD1 (5 bases). The V end was cut by 6 bases, the J end by 6 bases, with 14 bases between. The CDR3 sequence is 13 residues long. In germline, CDR1 is MDHEN, CDR2 SYDVKM.

The chain joins TRBV4-2 to TRBJ2-2; maybe TRBD1 (5 bases). CDR3 length equals 16 residues. CDR1 is LGHNA and CDR2 is YNFKEQ in the germline V gene. Trimming took off 1 base at V and 2 bases at J, with 11 bases between the two ends. The CDR3 spells CASSQVVTGNTGELFF. The CDR3 nucleotides read TGTGCCAGCAGCCAAGTCGTTACAGGAAACACCGGGGAGCTGTTTTTT.

This clone has only one observation. V gene TRBV5-1 combines with J gene TRBJ2-2; D remains unclear. With 5 bases removed from V and 8 bases from J, the gap between germline ends came to 16 bases. Germline V gene sequence: CDR1 SGHRS, CDR2 YFSETQ. This CDR3 spans 14 amino acids. The CDR3 sequence is CASSTSAAWGELFF. The CDR3 region has the DNA TGCGCCAGCAGTACGAGTGCAGCTTGGGGGGAGCTGTTTTTT.

The chain carries TRBV7-9 and TRBJ1-5, with D tentatively TRBD1 (6 bases). V was shortened by 4 bases and J by 2 bases, with 6 bases between the two germline ends. The CDR3 contains 13 residues. Germline lookup yields CDR1 SEHNR and CDR2 FQNEAQ (reference sequence). The CDR3 DNA sequence: TGTGCCAGCAGCTACAGGGGCAATCAGCCCCAGCATTTT. Protein: CASSYRGNQPQHF.

The gene calls are TRBV30 and TRBJ2-5; 8 bases line up with TRBD2. Looked up from germline, CDR1 is GTSNPN and CDR2 is SVGIG (reference sequence). J lost 4 bases, V lost 2 bases, and 3 bases had no gene match. This CDR3 has 13 residues. The CDR3: CAWSRLAGETQYF. CDR3 bases: TGTGCCTGGAGTCGGCTAGCGGGAGAGACCCAGTACTTC.